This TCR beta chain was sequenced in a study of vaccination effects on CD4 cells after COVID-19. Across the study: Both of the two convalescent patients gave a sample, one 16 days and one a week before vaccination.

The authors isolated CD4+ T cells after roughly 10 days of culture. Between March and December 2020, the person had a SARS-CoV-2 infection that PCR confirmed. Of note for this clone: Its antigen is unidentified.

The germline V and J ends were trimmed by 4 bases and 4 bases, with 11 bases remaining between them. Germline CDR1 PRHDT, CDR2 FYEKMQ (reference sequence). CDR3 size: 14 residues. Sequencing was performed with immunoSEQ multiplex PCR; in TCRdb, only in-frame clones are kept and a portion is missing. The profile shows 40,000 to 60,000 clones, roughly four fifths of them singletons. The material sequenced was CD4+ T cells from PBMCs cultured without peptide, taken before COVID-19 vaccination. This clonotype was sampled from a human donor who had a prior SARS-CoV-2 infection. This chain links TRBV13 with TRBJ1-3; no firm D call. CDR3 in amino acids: CASSYDPKGNTIYF. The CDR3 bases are TGTGCCAGCAGCTACGACCCGAAGGGAAACACCATATATTTT.